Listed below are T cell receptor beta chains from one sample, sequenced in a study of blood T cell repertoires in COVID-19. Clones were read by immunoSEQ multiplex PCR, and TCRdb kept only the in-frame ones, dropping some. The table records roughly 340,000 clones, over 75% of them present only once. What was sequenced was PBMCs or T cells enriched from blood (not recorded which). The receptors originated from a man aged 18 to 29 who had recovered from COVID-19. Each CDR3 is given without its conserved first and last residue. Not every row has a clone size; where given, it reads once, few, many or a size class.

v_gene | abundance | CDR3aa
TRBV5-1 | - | ASSPGSGSSYNEQF
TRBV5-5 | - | ASSLSTGLIGYT
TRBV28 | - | ASSLRGRGDGYT
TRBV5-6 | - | ASSLGGGTEAF
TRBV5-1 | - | ASSLAGGALQDTQY
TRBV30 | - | AWSVLAGSTDTQY
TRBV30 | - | AWGSYRVQRRNTIY
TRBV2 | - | ASTTREGNNEQF
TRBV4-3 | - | ASSQEIQSYGYT
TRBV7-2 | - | ASSFGDSTNEKLF
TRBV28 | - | ASSSEKGFKSPLH
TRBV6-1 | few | ASSELAGSYNEQF
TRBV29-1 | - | SVRDSVFYT
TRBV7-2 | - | ASSLAAFREQF
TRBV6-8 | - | ASSYVRGLYSNQPQH
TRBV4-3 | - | ASSHDSGTTTYNEQF
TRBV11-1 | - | ASSFRPGQREYGYT
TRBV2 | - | ASSGQGSNYGYT
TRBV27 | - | ASSRRLAGQNNEQF
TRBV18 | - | ASSPAGENYGYT
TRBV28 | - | ASSLHHTGVSTEAF
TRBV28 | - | ASSPEPYGYT
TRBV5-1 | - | ASSLVGPGQAKGYT
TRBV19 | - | ASSIVEGTNEKLF
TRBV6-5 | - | ASSRGQEAF
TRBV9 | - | ASSLYERHEQF
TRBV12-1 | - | ASSFGTGDTGELF
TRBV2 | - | ASSGVGGVEQY
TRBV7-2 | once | ASSLSAGGRNQPQH
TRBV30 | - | AWSITSGRGDTQY
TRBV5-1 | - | ASSFTAGIQETQY
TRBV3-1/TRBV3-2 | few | ASSQGYRGSYNEQF
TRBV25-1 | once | ASSEYRTFPVGGYT
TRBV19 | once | ASSNRRTSGNTQY
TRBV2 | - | ASRARGGRGDTQY
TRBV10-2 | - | ASSDLDRTNYGYT
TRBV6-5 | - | ANSIGGAQETQY
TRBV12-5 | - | ASGPGWANQPQH
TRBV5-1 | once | ASSYAGTGMNTEAF
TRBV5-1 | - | ASRQTTGTSGGSYNEQF
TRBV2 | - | ASSDLGLATYEQY
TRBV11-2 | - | ASSLGNRASETQY
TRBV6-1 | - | ASSEGAGSGGELF
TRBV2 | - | ASSGRQGGYSPLH
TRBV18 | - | ASSHTPGSGNTIY
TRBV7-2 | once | ASSLATGLNQPQH
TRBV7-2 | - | ASGGSADTEAF
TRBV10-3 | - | AISESGLAGGKDTQY
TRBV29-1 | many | SVENYRGDTQY
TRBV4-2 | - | ASSPSGTSGRTDTQY
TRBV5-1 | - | ASSWGLAGGSEQF
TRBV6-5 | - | ASRPPGLAGDTQY
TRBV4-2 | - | ASSQTHRGRGPTEAF
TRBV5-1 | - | ASSLTRGNTEAF
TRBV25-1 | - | ASRGQYEQF
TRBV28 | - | ASSLIGATNEKLF
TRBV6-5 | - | ASTLIDRVNSPLH
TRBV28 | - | ASSQSSGFNQPQH
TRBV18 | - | ASSPPSSINEKLF